Each of the 6 T cell receptor beta chains below was sequenced from the same sample in a study of a mutant IDH1 vaccine in newly diagnosed glioma. This sample's time point: baseline, week 1 (first vaccination visit). This sample's treatment: pre-vaccination baseline after standard-of-care therapy. Profiled with immunoSEQ multiplex PCR; TCRdb holds only in-frame clones, not every one. The sample comprises about 32,000 clones, over 70% of which are singletons, and around 20% rests with the top ten. Source: PBMCs, taken from a glioma patient treated with radiotherapy, temozolomide or both. All receptors derive from a man aged 25 to 40 with glioma.

This clone was seen only once. The rearrangement uses TRBV2 and TRBJ1-5, with D tentatively TRBD1 (5 bases). The CDR3 contains 14 residues. Germline V gene sequence: CDR1 SNHLY, CDR2 FYNNEI. V shed 8 bases and J shed 7 bases, with 18 bases lying between them. This CDR3 is CASWDGAEGQPQHF. The CDR3 coding sequence is TGTGCCAGCTGGGATGGGGCAGAGGGACAGCCCCAGCATTTT.

The chain employs TRBV4-3 and TRBJ1-2; D not resolved. The germline V gene encodes CDR1 LGHNA and CDR2 YSLEER. The CDR3 runs 12 residues. V lost 9 bases and J lost 8, with 16 bases in between. In DNA, the CDR3 is TGCGCCAGGAAACACCCTCCCGGGGGCTACACCTTC. Translating it yields CARKHPPGGYTF.

The chain combines TRBV4-3 with TRBJ2-7; D is possibly TRBD1 (6 bases). The ends were cut back, 6 bases at V and 4 bases at J, with 13 bases in the middle. The CDR3 runs to 13 residues. Germline-derived CDR1 and CDR2 are LGHNA and YSLEER. DNA for the CDR3: TGCGCCAGCAGTCACAGGGTTTGGTACGAGCAGTACTTC. It yields the protein CASSHRVWYEQYF.

The chain combines TRBV6-6 with TRBJ2-7; D unresolved. This CDR3 spans 14 amino acids. Trimming stripped 6 bases from V and 3 bases from J, with 15 bases between. CDR1 is MNHNY, CDR2 SVGAGI, per germline (reference sequence). This CDR3 reads CASRPRTDLYEQYF. The CDR3 DNA follows: TGTGCCAGCAGACCCAGGACGGATCTCTACGAGCAGTACTTC.

DNA of the CDR3: TGTGCCAGCAGCTTTCGACAGGGCAATCCTGGGCAGCCCCAGCATTTT. Protein: CASSFRQGNPGQPQHF. The chain recombines TRBV7-2 with TRBJ1-5; 7 positions agree with TRBD1. The V gene end was trimmed by 3 bases and the J gene end by 7 bases; junction bases not matched to a gene: 12. This CDR3 has 16 residues. The germline V gene encodes CDR1 SGHTA and CDR2 FQGNSA.

V and J are TRBV10-3 and TRBJ2-7; D remains ambiguous. Germline CDR1 reads ENHRY; CDR2 reads SYGVKD. This CDR3 region has 14 residues. The V end lost 4 bases, the J end lost 7 bases, and 17 bases lay between the germline ends. The CDR3 DNA is TGTGCCATCAGTGCCGGACGCCCCCAGGAGGAGCAGTACTTC. As protein: CAISAGRPQEEQYF.